This TCR beta chain is drawn from a study of blood T cell repertoires in COVID-19. Across the study: COVID-19 samples collected from the United States, Italy and Spain covered acute and convalescent phases. Nucleic acid was either cDNA or gDNA, and it came from T cells, B-cell-depleted T cells, or PBMCs.

V gave up 6 bases and J gave up 3 bases, with 6 bases separating them. Germline V gene data show CDR1 as LNHDA and CDR2 as SQIVND (reference sequence). This CDR3 has 13 amino acids. Original methodology: Amplified reference gene primers provided the basis for estimating nucleated cell counts. Some clones are missing from TCRdb's copy, which holds only in-frame ones; the method was immunoSEQ multiplex PCR. V, J and clone size are those of that table, while D and trimming were read from the DNA. The data show a few hundred thousand clones, 80% seen once. The V call is TRBV19, the J call TRBJ2-6; no reliable D call. This TCR was sampled from a human donor in a cohort sampled during active COVID-19. The source material was peripheral blood. This chain's CDR3 is CASSLVGANVLTF. In DNA form, the CDR3 reads TGTGCCAGTAGCCTCGTTGGGGCCAACGTCCTGACTTTC.